This TCR beta chain was captured in a study of blood T cell repertoires in COVID-19. For the study at large: Samples came from the United States, Italy and Spain, spanning acute and convalescent COVID-19. T cells, B-cell-depleted T cells, or PBMCs supplied cDNA or gDNA.

Trimming took 3 bases from V and 5 from J; bases not matched to a gene: 5. The CDR3 has 15 amino acids. CDR1 KGHSH and CDR2 LQKENI come from the germline V gene. Original processing notes: For nucleated cells, counts were estimated from reference gene primer amplification. This table comes from immunoSEQ multiplex PCR, and its TCRdb copy is limited to in-frame clones, with some not included. The V and J calls and the clone size are those of that table, but D and trimming were determined from the DNA. The data hold about 190,000 clones, with 88% observed a single time. The sample taken for sequencing was peripheral blood. The TCR was taken from a woman in her thirties or forties who had recovered from COVID-19. The V and J genes are TRBV18 and TRBJ2-7; 12 bases agree with TRBD1. Written as DNA, the CDR3 is TGTGCCAGCTCACCCCCGGGACAGGGGGCCGACGAGCAGTACTTC. It translates to CASSPPGQGADEQYF.